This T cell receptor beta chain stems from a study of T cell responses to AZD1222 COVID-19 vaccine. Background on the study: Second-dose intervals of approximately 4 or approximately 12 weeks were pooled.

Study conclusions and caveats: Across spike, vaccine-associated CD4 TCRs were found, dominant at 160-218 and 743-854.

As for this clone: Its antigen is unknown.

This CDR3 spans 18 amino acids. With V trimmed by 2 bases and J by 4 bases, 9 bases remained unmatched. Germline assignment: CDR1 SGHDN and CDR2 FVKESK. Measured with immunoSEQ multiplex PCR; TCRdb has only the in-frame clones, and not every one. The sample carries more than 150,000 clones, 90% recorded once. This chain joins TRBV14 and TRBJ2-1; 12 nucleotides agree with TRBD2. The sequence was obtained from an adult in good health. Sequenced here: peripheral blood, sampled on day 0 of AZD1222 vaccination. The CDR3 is CASSQMSASGRAYNEQFF. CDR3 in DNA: TGTGCCAGCAGCCAAATGTCGGCTAGCGGGAGGGCTTACAATGAGCAGTTCTTC.